This is a list of T cell receptor beta chains from one sample in a study of molecular identifiers for immune sequencing clone quantification. TCRdb called the PCR reads again in MiXCR, with one record for every CDR3 protein. The sample holds some 100,000 distinct CDR3 sequences, roughly 38% seen once. The specimen was naive CD8+ T cells from blood, with Jurkat cell RNA spiked in. These receptors were collected from a human donor in good health. Some libraries in this study had Jurkat cell RNA spiked in. Both conserved end residues are part of each CDR3. The D gene is left open where the match is weak. Some rows have no size entry. The others give once, few or many, or a class for an expanded clone.

length: 15; V: TRBV6-5; J: TRBJ1-5; size: many; D: -; DNA: TGTGCCAGCACTCCTTTGGGACTTGGGGATCAGCCCCAGCATTTT; CDR3: CASTPLGLGDQPQHF
length: 14; V: TRBV7-9; J: TRBJ2-7; size: many; D: -; DNA: TGTGCCAGCAGCTCGGGGTCGGTCACCTACGAGCAGTACTTC; CDR3: CASSSGSVTYEQYF
length: 14; V: TRBV5-1; J: TRBJ1-2; size: few; D: TRBD1; DNA: TGCGCCAGCAGCATGGACAGGGGGTTGCATGGCTACACCTTC; CDR3: CASSMDRGLHGYTF
length: 14; V: TRBV4-3; J: TRBJ2-7; size: -; D: -; DNA: TGCGCCAGCAGCCCCGTTGTGGGCGCCCACGAGCAGTACTTC; CDR3: CASSPVVGAHEQYF
length: 13; V: TRBV11-2; J: TRBJ2-1; size: -; D: -; DNA: TGTGCCAGCACCCAGCCCGACTACAATGAGCAGTTCTTC; CDR3: CASTQPDYNEQFF
length: 13; V: TRBV9; J: TRBJ2-5; size: few; D: -; DNA: TGTGCCAGCAGCGGGTCCAGTGGGGAGGCCCAGTACTTC; CDR3: CASSGSSGEAQYF
length: 21; V: TRBV11-2; J: TRBJ2-6; size: -; D: TRBD2; DNA: TGTGCCAGCAGCCCGGGGACTAGCGGGAGCCCATCCTACACTGGGGCCAACGTCCTGACTTTC; CDR3: CASSPGTSGSPSYTGANVLTF
length: 16; V: TRBV27; J: TRBJ2-1; size: -; D: TRBD1; DNA: TGTGCCAGCAGTTTATCGTGGCAGGGGGCTTACAATGAGCAGTTCTTC; CDR3: CASSLSWQGAYNEQFF
length: 13; V: TRBV9; J: TRBJ2-7; size: few; D: -; DNA: TGTGCCAGCAGCCCTGAGGACTCCAACGAGCAGTACTTC; CDR3: CASSPEDSNEQYF
length: 16; V: TRBV7-8; J: TRBJ2-5; size: many; D: -; DNA: TGTGCCAGCAGCTTAGTCATCGGTGCGGGGCAAGAGACCCAGTACTTC; CDR3: CASSLVIGAGQETQYF
length: 14; V: TRBV4-3; J: TRBJ1-6; size: -; D: TRBD1; DNA: TGCGCCAGCAGCCAAGGGACAGGGGGCTCCGTTCTCCACTTT; CDR3: CASSQGTGGSVLHF
length: 14; V: TRBV9; J: TRBJ1-1; size: -; D: TRBD1; DNA: TGTGCCAGCAGCGTAGACGGGACAGTAACTGAAGCTTTCTTT; CDR3: CASSVDGTVTEAFF
length: 15; V: TRBV6-2/TRBV6-3; J: TRBJ2-5; size: few; D: TRBD2; DNA: TGTGCCAGCAGTACCGGGACTAGCGGGAAAGAGACCCAGTACTTC; CDR3: CASSTGTSGKETQYF
length: 13; V: TRBV4-1; J: TRBJ2-7; size: -; D: -; DNA: TGCGCCAGCAGCCAAGCGGGGCAATACGAGCAGTACTTC; CDR3: CASSQAGQYEQYF
length: 15; V: TRBV15; J: TRBJ2-3; size: -; D: TRBD2; DNA: TGTGCCACCGAGGAAGCGGGAGTTAACACAGATACGCAGTATTTT; CDR3: CATEEAGVNTDTQYF
length: 16; V: TRBV9; J: TRBJ2-5; size: -; D: TRBD1; DNA: TGTGCCAGCAGCTCTGGGACAGGGGGCCGCCAAGAGACCCAGTACTTC; CDR3: CASSSGTGGRQETQYF
length: 14; V: TRBV28; J: TRBJ1-3; size: -; D: -; DNA: TGTGCCAGCAGTTTTAGGGGCGGTGGTAACACCTTATATTTT; CDR3: CASSFRGGGNTLYF
length: 16; V: TRBV20-1; J: TRBJ2-3; size: -; D: TRBD1; DNA: TGCAGTGCTTCACGACGACAGGGATGGGGCACAGATACGCAGTATTTT; CDR3: CSASRRQGWGTDTQYF
length: 15; V: TRBV20-1; J: TRBJ2-7; size: -; D: -; DNA: TGCGGTGCTAGAGGGAAGACAGGAGCTCCGGGGGGGCAGTACTTC; CDR3: CGARGKTGAPGGQYF
length: 18; V: TRBV9; J: TRBJ2-3; size: -; D: TRBD2; DNA: TGTGCCAGCAGCGGAACTAGCGGGCTGGGGGGAAGCACAGATACGCAGTATTTT; CDR3: CASSGTSGLGGSTDTQYF
length: 16; V: TRBV13; J: TRBJ2-5; size: many; D: -; DNA: TGTGCCAGCAGCTTAGAAGGCGAGCGTCTTCAAGAGACCCAGTACTTC; CDR3: CASSLEGERLQETQYF
length: 16; V: TRBV25-1; J: TRBJ2-3; size: few; D: TRBD2; DNA: TGTGCCAGCCGTGGTCGGAACGGGAGGGTTCCAGATACGCAGTATTTT; CDR3: CASRGRNGRVPDTQYF
length: 13; V: TRBV29-1; J: TRBJ2-5; size: many; D: TRBD2; DNA: TGCAGCTTATGGACTAGTTGGTTGGAGACCCAGTACTTC; CDR3: CSLWTSWLETQYF
length: 13; V: TRBV12-3/TRBV12-4; J: TRBJ2-3; size: many; D: -; DNA: TGTGCCAGCAGTTTGGGACCCACGGATACGCAGTATTTT; CDR3: CASSLGPTDTQYF
length: 14; V: TRBV20-1; J: TRBJ2-3; size: once; D: TRBD2; DNA: TGCAGTGCTCCAAGGCGGGAGGGCCCCGAAACGCAGTATTTT; CDR3: CSAPRREGPETQYF
length: 14; V: TRBV4-3; J: TRBJ2-5; size: few; D: -; DNA: TGCGCCAGCAGCCAAGACTTCCAGCAAGAGACCCAGTACTTC; CDR3: CASSQDFQQETQYF
length: 17; V: TRBV11-2; J: TRBJ2-1; size: many; D: TRBD2; DNA: TGTGCCAGCAGCTTTACCCCCGGACTAGCGGACTACAATGAGCAGTTCTTC; CDR3: CASSFTPGLADYNEQFF
length: 13; V: TRBV19; J: TRBJ2-1; size: many; D: TRBD2; DNA: TGTGCCAGCGTAGCGGGCCTCTACAATGAGCAGTTCTTC; CDR3: CASVAGLYNEQFF
length: 17; V: TRBV14; J: TRBJ2-7; size: -; D: -; DNA: TGTGCCAGCAGCCAAGGGGTTGCCGGAGACCCTTCCTACGAGCAGTCCTTC; CDR3: CASSQGVAGDPSYEQSF
length: 20; V: TRBV7-2; J: TRBJ2-6; size: -; D: -; DNA: TGTGCCAGCAGCCCCCCCCCAGGTTATCTACTGAGCTCTGGGGCCAACGTCCTGACTTTC; CDR3: CASSPPPGYLLSSGANVLTF
length: 13; V: TRBV4-3; J: TRBJ2-1; size: many; D: -; DNA: TGCGCCAGCAGCCAAGATCCAGGGGACGAGCAGTTCTTC; CDR3: CASSQDPGDEQFF
length: 15; V: TRBV28; J: TRBJ2-1; size: once; D: TRBD2; DNA: TGTGCCGGCGGAACCGGGACTAGCGTATACAATGAGCAGTTCTTC; CDR3: CAGGTGTSVYNEQFF
length: 15; V: TRBV20-1; J: TRBJ1-5; size: few; D: -; DNA: TGCAGTGCTAGAGATGAGAGATATAGCAATCAGCCCCAGCATTTT; CDR3: CSARDERYSNQPQHF
length: 13; V: TRBV5-6; J: TRBJ1-1; size: -; D: -; DNA: TGTGCCAGCAGCTTGGACGGCAGTAGTGAAGCTTTCTTT; CDR3: CASSLDGSSEAFF
length: 15; V: TRBV12-2; J: TRBJ2-7; size: -; D: -; DNA: TGTGCCAGCAGCCCCCGGACAGGGAGCTCCTACGAGCAGTACTTC; CDR3: CASSPRTGSSYEQYF
length: 15; V: TRBV28; J: TRBJ2-7; size: many; D: -; DNA: TGTGCCAGCAACGGGCTTGGATACAGCTCCTACGAGCAGTACTTC; CDR3: CASNGLGYSSYEQYF
length: 12; V: TRBV6-1; J: TRBJ2-3; size: -; D: -; DNA: TGTGCCAGCAGTGATTGGCCAGATACGCAGTATTTT; CDR3: CASSDWPDTQYF
length: 14; V: TRBV3-1; J: TRBJ2-3; size: -; D: -; DNA: TGTGCCAGCAGCCCATTTCTGGAGGCGGATAATCAGTATTTT; CDR3: CASSPFLEADNQYF
length: 14; V: TRBV7-9; J: TRBJ2-2; size: -; D: TRBD2; DNA: TGTGCCAGCAGCCTAGAGGCGGGAGCCGGGGAGCTGTTTTTT; CDR3: CASSLEAGAGELFF
length: 13; V: TRBV5-6; J: TRBJ1-2; size: -; D: -; DNA: TGTGCCAGCAGCTTGGTCGGCAACTATGGCTACACCTTC; CDR3: CASSLVGNYGYTF
length: 16; V: TRBV7-2; J: TRBJ2-2; size: many; D: TRBD1; DNA: TGTGCCAGCAGCCCGGGGACAGTAGTGAACACCGGGGAGCTGTTTTTT; CDR3: CASSPGTVVNTGELFF
length: 11; V: TRBV12-3/TRBV12-4; J: TRBJ1-5; size: -; D: -; DNA: TGTGCCAGCAGTTACACATCGCCCCAGCATTTT; CDR3: CASSYTSPQHF
length: 14; V: TRBV20-1; J: TRBJ2-1; size: few; D: -; DNA: TGCAGTGCTAGAGCCCTAGAGAAAGTTAATGAGCAGTTCTTC; CDR3: CSARALEKVNEQFF
length: 15; V: TRBV11-2; J: TRBJ1-5; size: -; D: -; DNA: TGTGCCAGCAGCTTAGATTCGGGACCCAATCAGCCCCAGCATTTT; CDR3: CASSLDSGPNQPQHF
length: 16; V: TRBV5-1; J: TRBJ2-3; size: -; D: -; DNA: TGCGCCAGCAGCTTGTTAATCCGGAAGTCGTCAGATACGCAGTATTTT; CDR3: CASSLLIRKSSDTQYF
length: 17; V: TRBV9; J: TRBJ1-6; size: -; D: -; DNA: TGTGCCAGCAGCGTAGACGGCAGTGACTCCTATAATACACCCCTCCACTTT; CDR3: CASSVDGSDSYNTPLHF
length: 16; V: TRBV6-5; J: TRBJ2-2; size: -; D: TRBD2; DNA: TGTGCCAGCAGTTACAGCCCGGGAGGGCCTTCCGGGGAGCTGTTTTTT; CDR3: CASSYSPGGPSGELFF
length: 14; V: TRBV5-6; J: TRBJ2-1; size: -; D: -; DNA: TGTGCCAGCAGCCTAAGTTCCTCCTGCAATGAGCAGTTCTTC; CDR3: CASSLSSSCNEQFF
length: 14; V: TRBV28; J: TRBJ2-7; size: few; D: -; DNA: TGTGCCAGCAGCAGCACCCCTACAGGGATCGAGCAGTACTTC; CDR3: CASSSTPTGIEQYF